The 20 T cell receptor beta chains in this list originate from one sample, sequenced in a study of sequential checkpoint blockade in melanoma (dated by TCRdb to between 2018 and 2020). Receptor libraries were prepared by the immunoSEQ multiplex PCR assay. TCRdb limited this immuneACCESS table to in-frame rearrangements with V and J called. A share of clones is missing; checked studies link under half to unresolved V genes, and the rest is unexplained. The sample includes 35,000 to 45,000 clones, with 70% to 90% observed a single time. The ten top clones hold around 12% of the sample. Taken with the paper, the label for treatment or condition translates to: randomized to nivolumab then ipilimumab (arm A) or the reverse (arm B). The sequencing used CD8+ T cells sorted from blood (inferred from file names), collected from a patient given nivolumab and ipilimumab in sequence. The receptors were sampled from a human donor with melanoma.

DNA for the CDR3: TGTGCCAGCAGCTTGGCCCCCGGACTAGCGGGAGGTGAGCAGTACTTC. This encodes CASSLAPGLAGGEQYF. The chain uses TRBV5-4 and TRBJ2-7, with 14 bases that match TRBD2. The CDR3 has 16 residues. V was pared by 0 bases and J by 7 bases, with 6 bases of the junction left unmatched. CDR1 and CDR2 (germline): SGHNT, YYREEE (reference sequence). The whole variable domain, remainder taken from reference TRBV5-4 and TRBJ2-7, is ETGVTQSPTHLIKTRGQQVTLRCSSQSGHNTVSWYQQALGQGPQFIFQYYREEENGRGNFPPRFSGLQFPNYSSELNVNALELDDSALYLCASSLAPGLAGGEQYFGPGTRLTVT.

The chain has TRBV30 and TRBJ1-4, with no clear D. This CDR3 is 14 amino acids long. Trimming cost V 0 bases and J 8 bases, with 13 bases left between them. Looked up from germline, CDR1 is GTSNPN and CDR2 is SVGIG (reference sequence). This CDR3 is CAWSVGQPGEKLFF. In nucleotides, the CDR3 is TGTGCCTGGAGTGTCGGTCAGCCGGGGGAAAAACTGTTTTTT.

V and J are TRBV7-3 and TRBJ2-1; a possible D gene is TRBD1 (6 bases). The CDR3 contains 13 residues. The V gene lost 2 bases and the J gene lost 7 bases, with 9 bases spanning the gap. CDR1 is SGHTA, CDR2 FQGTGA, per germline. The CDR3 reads CASSLDRWNEQFF. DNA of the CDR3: TGTGCCAGCAGCTTAGACAGGTGGAATGAGCAGTTCTTC. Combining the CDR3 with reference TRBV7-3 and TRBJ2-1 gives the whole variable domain GAGVSQTPSNKVTEKGKYVELRCDPISGHTALYWYRQSLGQGPEFLIYFQGTGAADDSGLPNDRFFAVRPEGSVSTLKIQRTERGDSAVYLCASSLDRWNEQFFGPGTRLTVL.

Here the CDR3 reads CASQYYNEQFF. For the CDR3, the DNA is TGTGCCAGTCAGTACTACAATGAGCAGTTCTTC. The chain links TRBV19 to TRBJ2-1; D uncertain. The CDR3 consists of 11 residues. The ends were cut back, 8 bases at V and 3 bases at J, with 5 bases in the middle. CDR1 is LNHDA, CDR2 SQIVND, per germline (reference sequence).

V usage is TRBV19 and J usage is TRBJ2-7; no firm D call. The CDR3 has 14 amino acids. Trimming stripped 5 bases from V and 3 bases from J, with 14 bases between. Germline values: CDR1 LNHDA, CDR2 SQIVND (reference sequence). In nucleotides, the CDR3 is TGTGCCAGTAGTCGACTCGACTCCGGCTACGAGCAGTACTTC. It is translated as CASSRLDSGYEQYF.

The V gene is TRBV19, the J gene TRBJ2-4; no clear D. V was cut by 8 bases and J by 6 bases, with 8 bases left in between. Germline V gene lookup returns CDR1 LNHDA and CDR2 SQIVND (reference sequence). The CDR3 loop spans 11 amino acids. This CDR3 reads CASLRGNIQYF. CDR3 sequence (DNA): TGTGCCAGTTTAAGAGGAAACATTCAGTACTTC.

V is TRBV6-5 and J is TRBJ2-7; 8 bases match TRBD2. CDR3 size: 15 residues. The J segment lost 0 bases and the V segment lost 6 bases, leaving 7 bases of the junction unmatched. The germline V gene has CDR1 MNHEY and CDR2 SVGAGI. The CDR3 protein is CASSESGSPSYEQYF. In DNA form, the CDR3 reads TGTGCCAGCAGCGAAAGCGGGAGTCCCTCCTACGAGCAGTACTTC.

This CDR3 reads CASGSGSSSYNSPLHF. Here the CDR3 DNA reads TGTGCCAGTGGGTCGGGATCCAGCTCCTATAATTCACCCCTCCACTTT. The chain joins TRBV19 to TRBJ1-6; D remains unclear. V lost 8 bases and J lost 0, with 14 bases in between. In germline, CDR1 is LNHDA, CDR2 SQIVND (reference sequence). The CDR3 totals 16 residues.

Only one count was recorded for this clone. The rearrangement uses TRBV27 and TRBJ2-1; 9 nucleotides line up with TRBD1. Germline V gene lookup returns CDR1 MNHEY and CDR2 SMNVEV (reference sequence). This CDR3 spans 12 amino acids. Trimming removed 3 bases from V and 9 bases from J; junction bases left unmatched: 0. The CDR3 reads CASSLTGGEQFF. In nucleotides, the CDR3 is TGTGCCAGCAGTTTGACAGGGGGTGAGCAGTTCTTC.

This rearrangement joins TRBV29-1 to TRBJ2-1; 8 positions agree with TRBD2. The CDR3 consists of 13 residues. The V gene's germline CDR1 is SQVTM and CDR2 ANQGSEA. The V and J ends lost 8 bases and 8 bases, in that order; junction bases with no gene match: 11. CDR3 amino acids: CSSRGGKVDEQFF. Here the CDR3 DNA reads TGCAGCTCCCGGGGGGGGAAGGTCGATGAGCAGTTCTTC.

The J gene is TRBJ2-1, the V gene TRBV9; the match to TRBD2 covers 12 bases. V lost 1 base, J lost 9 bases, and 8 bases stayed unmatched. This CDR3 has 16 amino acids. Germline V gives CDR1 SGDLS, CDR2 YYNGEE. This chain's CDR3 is CASSVSASGRASEQFF. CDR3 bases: TGTGCCAGCAGCGTATCGGCTAGCGGGAGGGCCTCTGAGCAGTTCTTC.

The CDR3 DNA reads TGTGCCAGTAGTACCCTGACAGGGAACACTGAAGCTTTCTTT. It specifies CASSTLTGNTEAFF. The chain combines TRBV19 with TRBJ1-1; D possibly corresponds to TRBD1 (6 bases). Germline CDR1 LNHDA, CDR2 SQIVND (reference sequence). The V and J ends lost 4 bases and 1 base respectively, with 10 bases between them. CDR3 length: 14 amino acids.

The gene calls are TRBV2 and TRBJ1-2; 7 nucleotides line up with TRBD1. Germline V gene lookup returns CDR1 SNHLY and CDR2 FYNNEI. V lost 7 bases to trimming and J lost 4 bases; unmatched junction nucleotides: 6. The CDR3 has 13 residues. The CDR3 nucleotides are TGTGCCAGCAATAGGGGGCAGGGCTATGGCTACACCTTC. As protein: CASNRGQGYGYTF.

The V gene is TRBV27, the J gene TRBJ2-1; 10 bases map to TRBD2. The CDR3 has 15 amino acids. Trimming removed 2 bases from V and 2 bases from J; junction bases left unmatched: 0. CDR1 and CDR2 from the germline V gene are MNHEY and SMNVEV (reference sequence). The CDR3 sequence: CASSLLAGAYNEQFF. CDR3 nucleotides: TGTGCCAGCAGTTTACTAGCGGGAGCCTACAATGAGCAGTTCTTC.

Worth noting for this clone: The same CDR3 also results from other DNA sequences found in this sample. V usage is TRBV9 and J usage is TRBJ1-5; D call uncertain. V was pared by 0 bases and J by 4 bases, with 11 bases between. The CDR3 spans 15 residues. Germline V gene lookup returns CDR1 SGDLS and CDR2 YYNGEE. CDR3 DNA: TGTGCCAGCAGCGTAGGGGGAGGAGGGAATCAGCCCCAGCATTTT. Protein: CASSVGGGGNQPQHF.

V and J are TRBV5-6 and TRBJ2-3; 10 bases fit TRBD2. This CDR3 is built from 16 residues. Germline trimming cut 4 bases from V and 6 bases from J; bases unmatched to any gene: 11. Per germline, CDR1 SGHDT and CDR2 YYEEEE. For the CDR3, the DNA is TGTGCCAGCAGCCGGGAACTAGCGGGGATTGGTGATACGCAGTATTTT. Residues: CASSRELAGIGDTQYF.

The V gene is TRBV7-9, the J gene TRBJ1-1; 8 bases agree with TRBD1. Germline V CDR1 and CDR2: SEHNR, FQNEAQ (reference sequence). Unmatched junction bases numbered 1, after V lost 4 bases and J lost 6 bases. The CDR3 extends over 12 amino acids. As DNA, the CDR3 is TGTGCCAGCAGCTACAGGGGGTCTGAAGCTTTCTTT. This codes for CASSYRGSEAFF.

The CDR3 sequence is CASSPFSDTLPDEQFF. CDR3 DNA: TGTGCCAGCAGTCCTTTTAGCGATACACTTCCAGATGAGCAGTTCTTC. The chain employs TRBV9 and TRBJ2-1, with TRBD2 as a possible D gene (5 bases). The ends were cut back, 5 bases at V and 8 bases at J, with 23 bases in the middle. There are 16 residues in the CDR3. CDR1 and CDR2 (germline): SGDLS, YYNGEE.

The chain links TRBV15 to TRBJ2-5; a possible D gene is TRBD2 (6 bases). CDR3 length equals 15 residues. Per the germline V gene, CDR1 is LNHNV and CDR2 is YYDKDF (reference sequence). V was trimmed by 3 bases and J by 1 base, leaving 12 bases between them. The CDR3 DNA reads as TGTGCCACCAGCAGCCTGGGGGGATTCCAAGAGACCCAGTACTTC. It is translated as CATSSLGGFQETQYF.

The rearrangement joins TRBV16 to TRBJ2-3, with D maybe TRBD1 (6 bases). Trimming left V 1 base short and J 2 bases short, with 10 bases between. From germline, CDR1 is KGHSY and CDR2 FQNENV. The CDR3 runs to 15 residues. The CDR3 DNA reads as TGTGCCAGCAGCCAATTGGGACACCTCACAGATACGCAGTATTTT. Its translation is CASSQLGHLTDTQYF.